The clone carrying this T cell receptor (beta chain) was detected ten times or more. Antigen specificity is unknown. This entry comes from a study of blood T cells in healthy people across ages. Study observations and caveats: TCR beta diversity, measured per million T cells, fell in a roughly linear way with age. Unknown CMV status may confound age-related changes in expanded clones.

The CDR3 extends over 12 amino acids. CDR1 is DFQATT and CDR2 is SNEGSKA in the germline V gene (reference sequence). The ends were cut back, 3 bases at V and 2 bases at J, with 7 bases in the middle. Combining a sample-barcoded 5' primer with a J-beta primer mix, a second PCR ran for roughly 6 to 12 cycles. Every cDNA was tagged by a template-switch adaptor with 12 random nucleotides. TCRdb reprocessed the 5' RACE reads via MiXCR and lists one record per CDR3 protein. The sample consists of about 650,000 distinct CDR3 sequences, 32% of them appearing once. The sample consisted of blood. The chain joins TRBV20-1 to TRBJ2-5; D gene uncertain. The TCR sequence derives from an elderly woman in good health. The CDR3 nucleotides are TGCAGTGCTAGTATGGAACAAGAGACCCAGTACTTC. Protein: CSASMEQETQYF.